This is a list of T cell receptor beta chains from one sample in a study of blood T cells in healthy people across ages. In TCRdb, the 5' RACE reads were re-called with MiXCR into one record per CDR3 protein. The sample contains hundreds of thousands of distinct CDR3 sequences, roughly 25% of which appear only once. The data were also submitted as part of a second study, on T cells of mothers and their children.

Sequenced input: blood. The source of these receptors is a boy younger than 18 in good health. CDR3s include the opening cysteine and the closing phenylalanine or tryptophan. D genes are given only for firm matches. Some rows mark clone size as missing; the rest say once, few, many or name a class of expanded clone.

D gene,V gene,clone size,CDR3 length,J gene,CDR3 protein,CDR3 DNA
TRBD2,TRBV13,.,16,TRBJ2-5,CASSNRLAGIQETQYF,TGTGCCAGCAGCAACCGACTAGCGGGGATTCAAGAGACCCAGTACTTC
.,TRBV14,.,16,TRBJ1-3,CASSQDGPRPGNTIYF,TGTGCCAGCAGCCAAGACGGTCCCAGACCTGGAAACACCATATATTTT
TRBD2,TRBV7-3,.,15,TRBJ2-5,CASSPQLAGQETQYF,TGTGCCAGCAGCCCGCAACTAGCGGGCCAAGAGACCCAGTACTTC
TRBD2,TRBV20-1,.,18,TRBJ2-3,CSSTPPSGGSVGTDTQYF,TGCAGTTCCACTCCCCCTAGCGGGGGGTCGGTCGGCACAGATACGCAGTATTTT
.,TRBV6-1,.,13,TRBJ1-5,CASRLAEDQPQHF,TGTGCCAGCAGGTTGGCAGAGGATCAGCCCCAGCATTTT
TRBD2,TRBV3-1,.,19,TRBJ2-1,CASSREEASGWSSYNEQFF,TGTGCCAGCAGCCGAGAGGAAGCTAGCGGGTGGAGTTCCTACAATGAGCAGTTCTTC
.,TRBV11-2,.,16,TRBJ2-1,CASSLDRGGSYNEQFF,TGTGCCAGCAGCTTAGACCGGGGAGGCTCCTACAATGAGCAGTTCTTC
.,TRBV7-9,few,17,TRBJ2-5,CASSLEVVARALQTQYF,TGTGCCAGCAGCTTAGAGGTCGTGGCTAGGGCACTCCAGACCCAGTACTTC
.,TRBV12-3/TRBV12-4,once,16,TRBJ2-3,CASIHGLGFATDTQYF,TGTGCCAGCATCCACGGACTCGGGTTTGCCACAGATACGCAGTATTTT
TRBD1,TRBV10-3,.,14,TRBJ2-2,CAISVEQGTGELFF,TGTGCCATCAGTGTCGAACAGGGGACCGGGGAGCTGTTTTTT
TRBD2,TRBV6-6,few,15,TRBJ2-5,CASSYSTGGPETQYF,TGTGCCAGCAGTTACTCGACGGGGGGGCCGGAGACCCAGTACTTC
.,TRBV2,few,12,TRBJ2-4,CASSEWQNIQYF,TGTGCCAGCAGTGAGTGGCAAAACATTCAGTACTTC
TRBD1,TRBV29-1,.,12,TRBJ2-5,CSEGTGQDTQYF,TGCAGCGAAGGGACAGGCCAAGACACCCAGTACTTC
.,TRBV6-5,few,15,TRBJ1-1,CASSYWGGEFTEAFF,TGTGCCAGCAGTTACTGGGGGGGGGAATTCACTGAAGCTTTCTTT
TRBD2,TRBV6-2/TRBV6-3,.,15,TRBJ2-5,CASSFSGGLPGTQYF,TGTGCCAGCAGTTTTAGCGGGGGGCTCCCCGGGACCCAGTACTTC
TRBD2,TRBV29-1,.,15,TRBJ2-1,CSVVPSGGDYNEQFF,TGCAGCGTTGTTCCTAGCGGGGGTGATTACAATGAGCAGTTCTTC
.,TRBV24-1,.,13,TRBJ2-5,CATSDWSEKTQYF,TGTGCCACCAGTGATTGGAGTGAGAAGACCCAGTACTTC
.,TRBV7-3,.,17,TRBJ2-1,CASSLRPSGASYNEQFF,TGTGCCAGCAGCTTAAGGCCCTCCGGGGCCTCCTACAATGAGCAGTTCTTC
.,TRBV29-1,.,13,TRBJ1-5,CSVELGTNQPQHF,TGCAGCGTTGAACTGGGGACAAATCAGCCCCAGCATTTT
.,TRBV5-5,.,14,TRBJ2-2,CASSPTGFSGELVF,TGTGCCAGCAGCCCCACGGGGTTTTCCGGGGAGCTGGTTTTT
.,TRBV12-3/TRBV12-4,.,15,TRBJ2-7,CASSLDRVPTYEQYF,TGTGCCAGCAGTTTAGACAGGGTCCCTACCTACGAGCAGTACTTC
TRBD1,TRBV29-1,.,15,TRBJ1-5,CSVEEGTGGNQPQHF,TGCAGCGTTGAGGAGGGGACAGGGGGCAATCAGCCCCAGCATTTT
.,TRBV5-1,.,12,TRBJ2-2,CASRNGTGELFF,TGCGCCAGCAGGAACGGCACCGGGGAGCTGTTTTTT
TRBD2,TRBV4-1,few,20,TRBJ2-2,CASSHPTSLAGGQHTGELFF,TGCGCCAGCAGCCACCCAACCTCACTAGCGGGGGGGCAGCACACCGGGGAGCTGTTTTTT
TRBD1,TRBV7-8,.,17,TRBJ2-1,CASCCSVEDRSYNEQFF,TGTGCCAGCTGCTGCTCGGTCGAGGACAGGTCCTACAATGAGCAGTTCTTC
.,TRBV5-6,.,15,TRBJ2-2,CASSLGGARTGELFF,TGTGCCAGCAGCTTGGGGGGAGCCAGGACCGGGGAGCTGTTTTTT
.,TRBV6-6,.,13,TRBJ2-7,CASSTAQGYEQYF,TGTGCCAGCAGCACCGCCCAGGGCTACGAGCAGTACTTC
TRBD2,TRBV12-5,few,12,TRBJ2-5,CASGWGGETQYF,TGTGCTAGTGGTTGGGGGGGAGAGACCCAGTACTTC
.,TRBV28,large,12,TRBJ2-3,CASSFGAPMQYF,TGTGCCAGCAGTTTCGGGGCCCCGATGCAGTATTTT
.,TRBV7-2,few,16,TRBJ2-3,CASSRKRHQSTDTQYF,TGTGCCAGCAGCCGAAAGCGGCACCAAAGCACAGATACGCAGTATTTT
.,TRBV20-1,.,15,TRBJ1-1,CSASPLDSAETEAFF,TGCAGTGCCAGCCCCCTGGACAGCGCCGAAACTGAAGCTTTCTTT
TRBD1,TRBV12-5,few,15,TRBJ1-2,CASGSQTGTGGGYTF,TGTGCTAGTGGTTCGCAAACCGGGACAGGGGGAGGCTACACCTTC
.,TRBV11-2,.,13,TRBJ2-3,CASSLELAGGQYF,TGTGCCAGCAGCTTAGAACTGGCAGGCGGACAGTATTTT
.,TRBV5-1,many,15,TRBJ2-5,CASSLSSGEQETQYF,TGCGCCAGCAGCTTGTCGTCGGGGGAACAAGAGACCCAGTACTTC
.,TRBV12-3/TRBV12-4,.,14,TRBJ1-3,CASSFGAAGNTIYF,TGTGCCAGCAGTTTTGGGGCGGCAGGAAACACCATATATTTT
.,TRBV12-3/TRBV12-4,.,14,TRBJ2-7,CASSSGALDYEQYF,TGTGCCAGCAGTTCCGGGGCGCTCGACTACGAGCAGTACTTC
.,TRBV7-9,.,16,TRBJ2-5,CASSLSYSLGAETQYF,TGTGCCAGCAGCTTAAGTTATTCACTAGGTGCAGAGACCCAGTACTTC
.,TRBV5-1,few,13,TRBJ2-5,CASSVPGRETQYF,TGCGCCAGCAGCGTGCCAGGAAGAGAGACCCAGTACTTC
.,TRBV29-1,.,15,TRBJ1-1,CSVVLPRRSNTEAFF,TGCAGCGTTGTCCTACCTCGACGGTCGAACACTGAAGCTTTCTTT
TRBD2,TRBV28,many,15,TRBJ2-5,CASSLGLAGAETQYF,TGTGCCAGCAGTCTCGGACTAGCGGGGGCGGAGACCCAGTACTTC
TRBD1,TRBV6-6,.,15,TRBJ2-7,CASSGTGGRFDEQYF,TGTGCCAGCAGCGGAACAGGGGGCAGGTTCGACGAGCAGTACTTC
.,TRBV6-6,.,13,TRBJ1-1,CASSHNRNTEAFF,TGTGCCAGCAGTCATAACCGGAACACTGAAGCTTTCTTT
.,TRBV18,few,15,TRBJ2-1,CASSPLGFSYNEQFF,TGTGCCAGCTCACCATTGGGGTTTTCCTACAATGAGCAGTTCTTC
TRBD2,TRBV24-1,once,18,TRBJ2-1,CATSGLAGGSRSYNEQFF,TGTGCCACCAGTGGGCTAGCGGGGGGGTCGCGCTCCTACAATGAGCAGTTCTTC
TRBD1,TRBV12-3/TRBV12-4,.,16,TRBJ2-7,CASSLTTGQGNYEQYF,TGTGCCAGCAGTTTAACCACTGGACAGGGGAACTACGAGCAGTACTTC